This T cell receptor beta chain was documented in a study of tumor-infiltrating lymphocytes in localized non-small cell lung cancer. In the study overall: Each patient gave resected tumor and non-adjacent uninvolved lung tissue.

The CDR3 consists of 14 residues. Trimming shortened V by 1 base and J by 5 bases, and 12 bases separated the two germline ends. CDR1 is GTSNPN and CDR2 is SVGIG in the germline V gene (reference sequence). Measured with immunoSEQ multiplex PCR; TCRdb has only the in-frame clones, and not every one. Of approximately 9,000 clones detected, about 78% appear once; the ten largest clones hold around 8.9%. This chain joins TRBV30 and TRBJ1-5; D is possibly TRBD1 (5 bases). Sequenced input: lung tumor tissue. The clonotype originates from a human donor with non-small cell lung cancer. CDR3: CAWSGRGRYQPQHF. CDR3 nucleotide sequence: TGTGCCTGGAGTGGGAGGGGCAGATATCAGCCCCAGCATTTT.